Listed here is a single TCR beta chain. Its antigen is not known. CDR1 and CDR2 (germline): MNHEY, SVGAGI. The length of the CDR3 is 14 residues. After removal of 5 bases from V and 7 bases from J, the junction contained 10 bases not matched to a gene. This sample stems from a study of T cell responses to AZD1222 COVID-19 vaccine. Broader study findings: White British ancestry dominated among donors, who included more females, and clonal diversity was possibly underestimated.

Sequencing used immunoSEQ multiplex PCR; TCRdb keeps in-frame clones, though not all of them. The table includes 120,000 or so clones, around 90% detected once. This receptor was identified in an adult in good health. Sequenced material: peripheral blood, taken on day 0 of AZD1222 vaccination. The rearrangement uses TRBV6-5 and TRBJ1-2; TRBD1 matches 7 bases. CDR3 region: CASSRQGSPLGYTF. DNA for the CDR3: TGTGCCAGCAGTAGACAGGGTAGTCCCCTTGGCTACACCTTC.